One sample yielded the 21 T cell receptor beta chains listed below, sequenced in a study of blood T cells in healthy people across ages. Next came a second PCR, run for about 6 to 11 cycles, which used a sample-barcoded 5' primer along with a J-beta primer mix. One entry per CDR3 protein results from TCRdb running MiXCR on the 5' RACE reads. This table has about 2 million distinct CDR3 sequences, around 48% appearing once. The sample comprised blood. The origin of the receptors is a woman between 40 and 50 years old in good health.

This clonotype was counted between two and nine times. This chain links TRBV27 with TRBJ1-5; D unresolved. Germline assignment: CDR1 MNHEY and CDR2 SMNVEV (reference sequence). The CDR3 consists of 14 residues. V lost 9 bases and J 4 bases, leaving 16 bases between the germline ends. CDR3 sequence (DNA): TGTGCCAGTTCACCGGCCATTAGGAATCAGCCCCAGCATTTT. Residues: CASSPAIRNQPQHF.

This clonotype appeared a few times. The chain combines TRBV20-1 with TRBJ1-5, with 8 bases lining up with TRBD1. From germline, CDR1 is DFQATT and CDR2 SNEGSKA (reference sequence). CDR3 size: 15 residues. Germline trimming cut 0 bases from V and 7 bases from J; bases unmatched to any gene: 8. The CDR3 here is CSAREAGGRGQPQHF. The DNA for the CDR3 is TGCAGTGCTAGAGAGGCAGGGGGCAGAGGACAGCCCCAGCATTTT.

The table lists this clonotype with a few counts. The chain has TRBV6-2 or TRBV6-3 and TRBJ2-1; the D gene is possibly TRBD1 (6 bases). V was shortened by 1 base and J by 7 bases, with 14 bases between the two germline ends. This CDR3 has 15 amino acids. The V gene's germline CDR1 is MNHEY and CDR2 SVGEGT. In DNA, the CDR3 is TGTGCCAGCAGTTACTACGGACAGCCTGGTAATGAGCAGTTCTTC. This translates into CASSYYGQPGNEQFF.

This clonotype has just one count. The rearrangement joins TRBV29-1 to TRBJ1-2; 8 positions match TRBD1. The CDR3 is made up of 11 amino acids. V was clipped by 6 bases and J by 3 bases; unmatched bases: 0. Per germline, CDR1 SQVTM and CDR2 ANQGSEA. This CDR3 is CSVGQDYGYTF. The CDR3 bases are TGCAGCGTGGGACAGGACTATGGCTACACCTTC.

This clonotype is a singleton in its sample. The gene calls are TRBV18 and TRBJ1-5, with a possible D match to TRBD1 (5 bases). This CDR3 is built from 12 residues. Germline V gives CDR1 KGHSH, CDR2 LQKENI. The ends were cut back, 9 bases at V and 7 bases at J, with 13 bases in the middle. The CDR3 bases are TGTGCCAGTTCCAGGGCCGGCCAGCCCCAGCATTTT. Translating it yields CASSRAGQPQHF.

V usage is TRBV6-2 or TRBV6-3 and J usage is TRBJ2-1; tentatively, D is TRBD1 (5 bases). V gave up 0 bases and J gave up 9 bases, with 12 bases separating them. Germline loops: CDR1 MNHEY, CDR2 SVGEGT. The CDR3 is 14 amino acids. The CDR3 is CASSYSGPIGEQFF. Written as DNA, the CDR3 is TGTGCCAGCAGTTACTCGGGGCCCATAGGTGAGCAGTTCTTC.

The CDR3 DNA is TGCGCCAGCAGCGAATCCGGGACAGGGGGCGCGCAGACCCAGTACTTC. Its translation is CASSESGTGGAQTQYF. This chain joins TRBV5-1 and TRBJ2-5; 12 bases are shared with TRBD1. The CDR3 loop spans 16 amino acids. V was clipped by 4 bases and J by 6 bases; unmatched bases: 10. Germline CDR1 reads SGHRS; CDR2 reads YFSETQ.

The J gene is TRBJ2-5, the V gene TRBV18, with D uncertain. CDR3 length: 12 residues. The germline V gene encodes CDR1 KGHSH and CDR2 LQKENI. The V and J ends lost 3 bases and 11 bases respectively, with 13 bases between them. This CDR3 reads CASSPDLAEQYF. CDR3 bases: TGTGCCAGCTCACCGGATCTTGCTGAGCAGTACTTC.

This rearrangement joins TRBV20-1 to TRBJ2-7; D might be TRBD1 or TRBD2, each matching 5 bases. This CDR3 contains 11 residues. Germline values: CDR1 DFQATT, CDR2 SNEGSKA (reference sequence). The ends were cut back, 0 bases at V and 10 bases at J, with 10 bases in the middle. The DNA of the CDR3 is TGCAGTGCTAGAGACCGAGGGGCCCAGTACTTC. This sequence encodes CSARDRGAQYF.

The J gene is TRBJ2-1, the V gene TRBV4-1; 7 bases align to TRBD2. The CDR3 has 16 residues. In germline, CDR1 is MGHRA, CDR2 YSYEKL. V lost 0 bases to trimming and J lost 8 bases; unmatched junction nucleotides: 10. Here the CDR3 reads CASSQEWASGRDEQFF. The CDR3 nucleotides read TGCGCCAGCAGCCAAGAGTGGGCTAGCGGCCGGGATGAGCAGTTCTTC.

This clonotype was picked up a small number of times. The chain links TRBV24-1 to TRBJ2-5; 13 bases are shared with TRBD2. This CDR3 region has 15 residues. V trimming: 4 bases; J trimming: 6 bases; junction bases outside the gene matches: 4. Germline CDR1 is KGHDR and CDR2 is SFDVKD. For the CDR3, the DNA is TGTGCCACCAGTGACCCGGGACTAGCGGGGCAGACCCAGTACTTC. It translates to CATSDPGLAGQTQYF.

Remarks on this clonotype: A read error may account for a junction end that differs from germline. V usage is TRBV5-5 and J usage is TRBJ2-5, with D unclear. Per the germline V gene, CDR1 is SGHKS and CDR2 is YYEKEE (reference sequence). The CDR3 extends over 12 amino acids. CDR3 in DNA: TGTGCCAGCAGCTTGGCGTTGGAGACCCGGTACTTC. Protein: CASSLALETRYF.

The genes are TRBV5-1 and TRBJ1-1; D gene uncertain. Germline lookup yields CDR1 SGHRS and CDR2 YFSETQ. The CDR3 sequence is 15 residues long. V shed 0 bases and J shed 7 bases, with 16 bases lying between them. The CDR3 nucleotides read TGCGCCAGCAGCTTGGTTGGGGAGAACTTAGGTGAAGCTTTCTTT. Its protein is CASSLVGENLGEAFF.

J is TRBJ1-5 and V is TRBV10-3, with 7 bases that match TRBD1. With V trimmed by 4 bases and J by 5 bases, 8 bases remained unmatched. This CDR3 has 15 amino acids. From germline, CDR1 is ENHRY and CDR2 SYGVKD. DNA for the CDR3: TGTGCCATCAGTGGACAACAGGGGAAAGATCAGCCCCAGCATTTT. The encoded protein is CAISGQQGKDQPQHF.

CDR3 region: CASRISLFGDGYTF. The CDR3 nucleotides are TGTGCCAGCAGGATCTCACTTTTCGGCGATGGCTACACCTTC. The rearrangement links TRBV2 to TRBJ1-2; the D is unclear. Trimming pared 6 bases from V and 6 bases from J, leaving 17 bases between. The CDR3 contains 14 residues. The germline V gene has CDR1 SNHLY and CDR2 FYNNEI.

This clonotype was detected only a few times. This chain uses TRBV29-1 with TRBJ1-1, with D maybe TRBD1 (5 bases). CDR1 is SQVTM, CDR2 ANQGSEA, per germline. The length of the CDR3 is 11 residues. Trimming took 7 bases from V and 5 from J, leaving 11 bases between them. The CDR3 loop is CSAGGGTEAFF. For the CDR3, the DNA is TGCAGCGCTGGGGGAGGTACTGAAGCTTTCTTT.

Only one count was recorded for this clonotype. The V and J genes are TRBV9 and TRBJ1-6, with TRBD1 identical over 9 bases. V trimming: 4 bases; J trimming: 7 bases; junction bases outside the gene matches: 6. The CDR3 runs to 15 residues. Germline V CDR1 and CDR2: SGDLS, YYNGEE. This CDR3 is CASSRRTGENSPLHF. As DNA, the CDR3 is TGTGCCAGCAGCCGACGGACAGGGGAGAATTCACCCCTCCACTTT.

The chain couples TRBV20-1 to TRBJ2-7; 7 bases align to TRBD2. This CDR3 comprises 15 residues. Per germline, CDR1 DFQATT and CDR2 SNEGSKA (reference sequence). Trimming took 6 bases from V and 0 from J; bases not matched to a gene: 11. The CDR3 sequence: CSARGIAGLSYEQYF. For the CDR3, the DNA is TGCAGTGCAAGGGGAATAGCGGGCCTCTCCTACGAGCAGTACTTC.

CDR3 in DNA: TGCAGTGCTAGAGATGCAAGGGACGGGGACAATTCACCCCTCCACTTT. Amino acids: CSARDARDGDNSPLHF. The J gene is TRBJ1-6, the V gene TRBV20-1; perhaps TRBD1 as D (5 bases). Germline CDR1 and CDR2: DFQATT and SNEGSKA (reference sequence). The CDR3 spans 16 residues. V dropped 0 bases and J dropped 7 bases, with 16 bases sitting between them.

The chain recombines TRBV5-1 with TRBJ1-2; TRBD1 matches 12 bases. V dropped 0 bases and J dropped 6; count of bases not matched to a gene: 3. Per germline, CDR1 SGHRS and CDR2 YFSETQ. This CDR3 spans 15 amino acids. The CDR3 is CASSLGDRGLDGYTF. The CDR3 DNA follows: TGCGCCAGCAGCTTGGGGGACAGGGGGCTGGATGGCTACACCTTC.

The chain recombines TRBV9 with TRBJ1-2; D remains unclear. The CDR3 spans 13 residues. V dropped 3 bases and J dropped 4 bases, with 10 bases sitting between them. The V gene's germline CDR1 is SGDLS and CDR2 YYNGEE. The CDR3 nucleotides read TGTGCCAGCAGCGGGATTTCCTTCTATGGCTACACCTTC. Amino acid sequence: CASSGISFYGYTF. Drawing the rest from reference TRBV9 and TRBJ1-2, the complete variable domain is DSGVTQTPKHLITATGQRVTLRCSPRSGDLSVYWYQQSLDQGLQFLIQYYNGEERAKGNILERFSAQQFPDLHSELNLSSLELGDSALYFCASSGISFYGYTFGSGTRLTVV.